The 6 T cell receptor beta chains listed next were all sequenced from one sample in a study of blood T cell repertoires in COVID-19. Produced via immunoSEQ multiplex PCR; TCRdb's table is partial and in-frame only. This sample has about 97,000 clones, with around nine tenths found just once. The specimen was peripheral blood. These receptors all stem from a human donor in a cohort sampled during active COVID-19.

The chain uses TRBV29-1 and TRBJ1-2; no clear D. V gave up 3 bases and J gave up 8 bases, with 19 bases separating them. The V gene's germline CDR1 is SQVTM and CDR2 ANQGSEA. The CDR3 spans 14 residues. CDR3 sequence: CSVDSSGILWGYTF. Here the CDR3 DNA reads TGCAGCGTTGATTCTTCGGGAATCTTATGGGGCTACACCTTC.

The chain joins TRBV19 to TRBJ1-2; 7 bases agree with TRBD1. Germline V lookup: CDR1 LNHDA, CDR2 SQIVND (reference sequence). Losses at the gene ends were 9 bases for V and 8 bases for J; bases not matched to a gene: 9. The CDR3 runs 12 residues. As DNA, the CDR3 is TGTGCCAGCACTCTTGGGACAGTGGGCTACACCTTC. Translating gives CASTLGTVGYTF.

The gene calls are TRBV6-5 and TRBJ2-7, with D maybe TRBD1 (5 bases). Trimming took off 0 bases at V and 2 bases at J, with 14 bases between the two ends. Germline loops: CDR1 MNHEY, CDR2 SVGAGI. The CDR3 is 16 residues long. The CDR3, as DNA: TGTGCCAGCAGTTACTCGATATCCAGGGCCGCCTACGAGCAGTACTTC. It yields the protein CASSYSISRAAYEQYF.

The table lists this clone with a few counts. The chain is built from TRBV30 and TRBJ1-5; 8 bases map to TRBD1. This CDR3 contains 14 residues. J lost 6 bases, V lost 0 bases, and 4 bases had no gene match. Germline lookup yields CDR1 GTSNPN and CDR2 SVGIG (reference sequence). CDR3 bases: TGTGCCTGGAGTGTCAGGGGGCGAGGTCAGCCCCAGCATTTT. Its translation: CAWSVRGRGQPQHF. The complete variable domain, with remaining parts taken from reference TRBV30 and TRBJ1-5, reads SQTIHQWPATLVQPVGSPLSLECTVEGTSNPNLYWYRQAAGRGLQLLFYSVGIGQISSEVPQNLSASRPQDRQFILSSKKLLLSDSGFYLCAWSVRGRGQPQHFGDGTRLSIL.

The chain has TRBV7-8 and TRBJ2-1, with 11 bases fitting TRBD2. Trimming cost V 5 bases and J 0 bases; bases outside gene matches: 6. The CDR3 has 17 amino acids. Looked up from germline, CDR1 is SGHVS and CDR2 is FQNEAQ. CDR3: CASSPRLAGPSYNEQFF. DNA for the CDR3: TGTGCCAGCAGCCCTCGACTAGCGGGGCCCTCCTACAATGAGCAGTTCTTC. Using reference TRBV7-8 and TRBJ2-1 for the parts outside the CDR3, the full variable domain is GAGVSQSPRYKVAKRGQDVALRCDPISGHVSLFWYQQALGQGPEFLTYFQNEAQLDKSGLPSDRFFAERPEGSVSTLKIQRTQQEDSAVYLCASSPRLAGPSYNEQFFGPGTRLTVL.

This chain uses TRBV10-3 with TRBJ1-1; 7 positions agree with TRBD1. This CDR3 is built from 14 residues. Germline V CDR1 and CDR2: ENHRY, SYGVKD. Trimming removed 10 bases from V and 4 bases from J; junction bases left unmatched: 12. The CDR3 DNA reads TGTGCCACCAGAGGGGGCTCGCCAAGCACTGAAGCTTTCTTT. Amino acids: CATRGGSPSTEAFF.